These 20 T cell receptor beta chains were all obtained from the same sample, sequenced in a study of T cell changes during pregnancy in multiple sclerosis. The data were produced by immunoSEQ multiplex PCR, yet TCRdb's version contains in-frame clones alone and is incomplete. The repertoire holds 15,000 to 20,000 clones, with approximately 96% as singletons. The material was peripheral blood, obtained in the third trimester of pregnancy. The receptors here all came from a female donor with multiple sclerosis, enrolled in a pregnancy study.

The chain joins TRBV30 to TRBJ2-1; perhaps TRBD2 as D (6 bases). The CDR3 length is 14 residues. Germline assignment: CDR1 GTSNPN and CDR2 SVGIG (reference sequence). V was pared by 6 bases and J by 4 bases, with 16 bases between. CDR3 sequence (DNA): TGTGCCTGCCCTGGGTCGGGGAGGTACAATGAGCAGTTCTTC. This codes for CACPGSGRYNEQFF. Drawing the rest from reference TRBV30 and TRBJ2-1, the complete variable domain is SQTIHQWPATLVQPVGSPLSLECTVEGTSNPNLYWYRQAAGRGLQLLFYSVGIGQISSEVPQNLSASRPQDRQFILSSKKLLLSDSGFYLCACPGSGRYNEQFFGPGTRLTVL.

Only one count was recorded for this clone. The J gene is TRBJ2-2, the V gene TRBV9, with 9 bases identical to TRBD1. The CDR3 extends over 15 amino acids. Unmatched junction bases numbered 7, after V lost 3 bases and J lost 7 bases. Germline-derived CDR1 and CDR2 are SGDLS and YYNGEE. CDR3 in amino acids: CASSAGQGRIGELFF. CDR3 DNA: TGTGCCAGCAGCGCGGGACAGGGAAGGATCGGGGAGCTGTTTTTT.

J is TRBJ2-7 and V is TRBV18, with 8 bases aligning to TRBD1. V shed 4 bases, J shed 0 bases, and the junction held 5 bases outside the gene matches. Germline V lookup: CDR1 KGHSH, CDR2 LQKENI. CDR3 length: 15 amino acids. CDR3 loop: CASSLGQVSSYEQYF. The CDR3 DNA reads as TGTGCCAGCTCACTGGGACAGGTTAGCTCCTACGAGCAGTACTTC.

This clone was picked up a small number of times. This chain joins TRBV11-2 and TRBJ1-6; 11 nucleotides align to TRBD1. The CDR3 spans 16 residues. Trimming cost V 1 base and J 10 bases; bases outside gene matches: 6. Germline-derived CDR1 and CDR2 are SGHAT and FQNNGV. CDR3 DNA: TGTGCCAGCAGCTTAGTGGGGACAGGGGGACAATCACCCCTCCACTTT. This translates into CASSLVGTGGQSPLHF.

The V and J genes are TRBV10-3 and TRBJ2-1; the D is unclear. Looked up from germline, CDR1 is ENHRY and CDR2 is SYGVKD. V lost 0 bases, J lost 7 bases, and 4 bases lay in between. CDR3 length: 12 amino acids. Here the CDR3 reads CAISESKNEQFF. CDR3 sequence (DNA): TGTGCCATCAGTGAGTCTAAAAATGAGCAGTTCTTC.

The rearrangement joins TRBV2 to TRBJ2-2; maybe TRBD2 (5 bases). Germline V gene data show CDR1 as SNHLY and CDR2 as FYNNEI. The CDR3 consists of 11 residues. The V and J ends lost 8 bases and 9 bases respectively, with 10 bases between them. This CDR3 is CASAAGRELFF. The CDR3 nucleotides read TGTGCCAGCGCTGCGGGTAGGGAGCTGTTTTTT.

The chain joins TRBV7-2 to TRBJ2-1, with TRBD2 matching 8 bases. This CDR3 region has 12 residues. V lost 4 bases, J lost 10 bases, and 3 bases stayed unmatched. Germline V lookup: CDR1 SGHTA, CDR2 FQGNSA. This chain's CDR3 is CASSWGGGEQFF. The CDR3 bases are TGTGCCAGCAGCTGGGGCGGGGGGGAGCAGTTCTTC.

The chain has TRBV5-4 and TRBJ2-7, with TRBD1 identical over 10 bases. CDR1 is SGHNT and CDR2 is YYREEE in the germline V gene (reference sequence). The CDR3 runs to 15 residues. V was clipped by 0 bases and J by 4 bases; unmatched bases: 4. CDR3 DNA: TGTGCCAGCAGCTTGGGGGGACAGGGGAATTACGAGCAGTACTTC. As protein: CASSLGGQGNYEQYF.

This chain connects TRBV9 to TRBJ1-3; D is uncertain. With 0 bases removed from V and 2 bases from J, the gap between germline ends came to 9 bases. The germline V gene encodes CDR1 SGDLS and CDR2 YYNGEE. This CDR3 comprises 15 residues. CDR3 residues: CASSVAQNPGNTIYF. The DNA for the CDR3 is TGTGCCAGCAGCGTAGCACAGAATCCTGGAAACACCATATATTTT.

This chain joins TRBV5-1 and TRBJ1-4; 9 bases agree with TRBD1. Trimming took 0 bases from V and 2 from J; bases not matched to a gene: 8. In germline, CDR1 is SGHRS, CDR2 YFSETQ. This CDR3 comprises 18 residues. The CDR3, as DNA: TGCGCCAGCAGCTTGGGAGGGACAGGGATCTTGACTAATGAAAAACTGTTTTTT. Translation: CASSLGGTGILTNEKLFF.

This rearrangement joins TRBV2 to TRBJ2-7, with 7 bases identical to TRBD1. Trimming took 7 bases from V and 1 from J; bases not matched to a gene: 13. This CDR3 contains 16 residues. Per germline, CDR1 SNHLY and CDR2 FYNNEI. The CDR3 region has the DNA TGTGCCAGCACCTTCCCCCGGGACAGTCTATCCTACGAGCAGTACTTC. Translation: CASTFPRDSLSYEQYF. The variable domain in full, with the rest retrieved from reference TRBV2 and TRBJ2-7, is EPEVTQTPSHQVTQMGQEVILRCVPISNHLYFYWYRQILGQKVEFLVSFYNNEISEKSEIFDDQFSVERPDGSNFTLKIRSTKLEDSAMYFCASTFPRDSLSYEQYFGPGTRLTVT.

This sequence joins TRBV5-1 and TRBJ1-6; D is ambiguous. The CDR3 is made up of 16 amino acids. V was trimmed by 0 bases and J by 0 bases, leaving 7 bases between them. CDR1 and CDR2 from the germline V gene are SGHRS and YFSETQ. The CDR3 bases are TGCGCCAGCAGCTTGGTGTCGGGCTCCTATAATTCACCCCTCCACTTT. Amino acids: CASSLVSGSYNSPLHF.

The rearrangement uses TRBV7-6 and TRBJ2-3; 7 bases are a match to TRBD2. CDR3 length equals 16 residues. Germline V gives CDR1 SGHVS, CDR2 FNYEAQ. The V and J ends lost 5 bases and 3 bases, in that order; junction bases with no gene match: 11. CDR3 DNA sequence: TGTGCCAGCAGCCCCAGGTTGGGGGGGGGTACAGATACGCAGTATTTT. Translated, it gives CASSPRLGGGTDTQYF.

The rearrangement uses TRBV4-3 and TRBJ2-7; 7 bases are a match to TRBD2. CDR3 length: 15 amino acids. CDR1 and CDR2 from the germline V gene are LGHNA and YSLEER. The trim removed 1 base at V and 2 bases at J, leaving 5 bases unmatched. CDR3 nucleotide sequence: TGCGCCAGCAGCCAAGTGATGGCGGGGGCCTACGAGCAGTACTTC. Protein sequence: CASSQVMAGAYEQYF.

The chain joins TRBV19 to TRBJ2-3; D is ambiguous. The germline V gene has CDR1 LNHDA and CDR2 SQIVND (reference sequence). Trimming left V 3 bases short and J 5 bases short, with 3 bases between. This CDR3 contains 11 residues. CDR3 in amino acids: CASSIQDTQYF. The CDR3 coding sequence is TGTGCCAGTAGTATCCAAGATACGCAGTATTTT.

This clone was seen more than once but under ten times. This chain joins TRBV5-1 and TRBJ1-2; maybe TRBD1 (5 bases). Germline V CDR1 and CDR2: SGHRS, YFSETQ. The CDR3 is 14 amino acids. Trimming removed 7 bases from V and 4 bases from J, with 17 bases in between. DNA of the CDR3: TGCGCCAGCTCCCCCGATGGGGGGGGCTATGGCTACACCTTC. Amino acid sequence: CASSPDGGGYGYTF.

The chain has TRBV7-9 and TRBJ1-1, with D perhaps TRBD1 (5 bases). This CDR3 spans 11 amino acids. Germline V gene data show CDR1 as SEHNR and CDR2 as FQNEAQ (reference sequence). Deletions cut 5 bases from V and 11 bases from J, with 12 bases between. CDR3 loop: CASSRGGKAFF. The CDR3 DNA follows: TGTGCCAGCAGCCGGGGGGGGAAGGCTTTCTTT.

This chain connects TRBV10-2 to TRBJ1-1; D unclear. CDR1 and CDR2 (germline): WSHSY, SAAADI. V dropped 2 bases and J dropped 4 bases, with 11 bases sitting between them. This CDR3 has 14 amino acids. CDR3 sequence reads: CASSEQQLGTEAFF. CDR3 coding DNA: TGCGCCAGCAGTGAGCAACAGCTTGGCACTGAAGCTTTCTTT.

CDR3 DNA: TGCGCCAGCAGCCCCTGGACAGGGAGCTCCTACAATGAGCAGTTCTTC. Amino acid sequence: CASSPWTGSSYNEQFF. The chain employs TRBV5-1 and TRBJ2-1, with 8 bases aligning to TRBD1. Looked up from germline, CDR1 is SGHRS and CDR2 is YFSETQ. This CDR3 region has 16 residues. Losses at the gene ends were 4 bases for V and 0 bases for J; bases not matched to a gene: 6.

The chain links TRBV19 to TRBJ1-1, with 9 bases that match TRBD1. V lost 3 bases to trimming and J lost 0 bases; unmatched junction nucleotides: 2. The CDR3 sequence is 15 residues long. Germline loops: CDR1 LNHDA, CDR2 SQIVND (reference sequence). DNA of the CDR3: TGTGCCAGTAGTATGGGACAGGGAATGAACACTGAAGCTTTCTTT. This translates into CASSMGQGMNTEAFF.